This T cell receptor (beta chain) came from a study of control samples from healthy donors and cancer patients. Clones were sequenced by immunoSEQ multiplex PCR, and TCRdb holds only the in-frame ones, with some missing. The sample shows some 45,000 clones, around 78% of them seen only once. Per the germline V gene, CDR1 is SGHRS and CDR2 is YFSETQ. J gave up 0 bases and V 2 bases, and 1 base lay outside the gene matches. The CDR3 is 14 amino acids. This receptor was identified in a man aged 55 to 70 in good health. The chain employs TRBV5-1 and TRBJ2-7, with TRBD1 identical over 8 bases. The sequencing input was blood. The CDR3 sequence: CASSLQGDSYEQYF. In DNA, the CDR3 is TGCGCCAGCAGCTTACAGGGGGACTCCTACGAGCAGTACTTC.